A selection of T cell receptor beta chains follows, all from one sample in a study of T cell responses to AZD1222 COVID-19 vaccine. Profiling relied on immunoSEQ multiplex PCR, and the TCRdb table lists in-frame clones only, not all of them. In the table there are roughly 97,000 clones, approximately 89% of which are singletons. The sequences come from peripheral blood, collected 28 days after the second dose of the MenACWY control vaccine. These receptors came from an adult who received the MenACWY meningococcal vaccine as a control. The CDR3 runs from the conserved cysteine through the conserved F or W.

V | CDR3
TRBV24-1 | CATRDRVQSLGTEAFF
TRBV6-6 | CASSQPLLPGWTDTQYF
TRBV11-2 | CASSSLRGASGNTIYF
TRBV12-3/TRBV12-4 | CASRLDRAVKWFF
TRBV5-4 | CASSPSRDRLNTEAFF
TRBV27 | CASSSWEGAGNEKLFF
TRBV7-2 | CASSLGGISYEQYF
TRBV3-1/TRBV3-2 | CASSQRTGGSYNSPLHF
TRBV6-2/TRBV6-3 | CASSGGGTSTDTQYF
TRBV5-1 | CASSLTQGARELFF
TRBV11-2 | CASSFDPRAGEKLFF
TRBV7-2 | CASSLEGSSYEQYF
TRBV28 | CASNRGGLNTGELFF
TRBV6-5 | CASSLGGSGNTIYF
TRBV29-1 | CSATAPRGSRNTIYF
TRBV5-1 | CASSLKQGNTGELFF